The 13 T cell receptor beta chains listed next were all sequenced from one sample in a study of shared clonotypes between healthy human individuals. Assay used: immunoSEQ multiplex PCR; TCRdb lists only in-frame clones, some missing. The table includes about 490,000 clones, 81% detected once. The sample consisted of PBMCs. These receptors were obtained from a woman aged 40 to 50 in good health. Some clones in this sample may be carry-over from other donors' samples.

This clone was detected only once. This chain links TRBV5-1 with TRBJ2-5; D ambiguous. The CDR3 loop spans 13 amino acids. The ends were cut back, 4 bases at V and 1 base at J, with 8 bases in the middle. Germline CDR1 reads SGHRS; CDR2 reads YFSETQ. CDR3 residues: CASSLITQETQYF. CDR3 coding DNA: TGCGCCAGCAGCCTAATCACCCAAGAGACCCAGTACTTC.

This clone was recorded many times. Other nucleotide sequences from this sample produce the same CDR3. This rearrangement joins TRBV29-1 to TRBJ2-1, with 8 bases that match TRBD2. The CDR3 loop spans 14 amino acids. From germline, CDR1 is SQVTM and CDR2 ANQGSEA. V lost 4 bases and J lost 6; bases outside the gene matches: 8. CDR3 DNA: TGCAGCGTTGCCGGACTAGCCCCTTCCAATGAGCAGTTCTTC. Residues: CSVAGLAPSNEQFF.

As concerns this clone: With only one base between it and a far larger clone, this is likely a read error. The rearrangement joins TRBV7-3 to TRBJ2-2; a weak D match, TRBD1 (5 bases). The ends were cut back, 4 bases at V and 7 bases at J, with 10 bases in the middle. Germline CDR1 reads SGHTA; CDR2 reads FQGTGA. The CDR3 has 13 residues. In DNA form, the CDR3 reads TGTGCCAGCAGCTACCAGGGCGGCGGGGAGCTGTTTTTT. Translation gives CASSYQGGGELFF.

The chain couples TRBV11-2 to TRBJ2-7, with 9 bases aligning to TRBD2. This CDR3 has 11 residues. J was trimmed by 11 bases and V by 4 bases; bases with no gene match: 3. Germline V lookup: CDR1 SGHAT, CDR2 FQNNGV. CDR3 residues: CASSSGTSKYF. CDR3 nucleotide sequence: TGTGCCAGCAGCTCCGGGACTAGCAAGTACTTC.

This sequence joins TRBV7-2 and TRBJ2-7, with 9 bases fitting TRBD2. CDR3 length equals 18 residues. Losses at the gene ends were 4 bases for V and 5 bases for J; bases not matched to a gene: 18. Germline V gives CDR1 SGHTA, CDR2 FQGNSA. CDR3 DNA sequence: TGTGCCAGCAGCTCCACCCCTGCTCTGGGTAGCGGGAGTCACGAGCAGTACTTC. It yields the protein CASSSTPALGSGSHEQYF.

The V gene is TRBV5-4, the J gene TRBJ2-5, with D maybe TRBD2 (6 bases). Germline loops: CDR1 SGHNT, CDR2 YYREEE (reference sequence). Deletions cut 4 bases from V and 4 bases from J, with 20 bases between. This CDR3 comprises 16 residues. The CDR3: CASSPVRSAGGETQYF. The CDR3 nucleotides are TGTGCCAGCAGCCCTGTGAGAAGCGCCGGGGGAGAGACCCAGTACTTC.

J is TRBJ2-7 and V is TRBV10-3; the D is unclear. Germline V lookup: CDR1 ENHRY, CDR2 SYGVKD. V lost 8 bases and J lost 0, with 14 bases in between. CDR3 size: 14 residues. The CDR3 spells CAIQRGADSYEQYF. As DNA, the CDR3 is TGTGCCATCCAGCGAGGTGCGGACTCCTACGAGCAGTACTTC.

This clone was seen just once. The rearrangement links TRBV18 to TRBJ2-2; no definite D call. The V end was cut by 1 base, the J end by 0 bases, with 9 bases between. Germline V lookup: CDR1 KGHSH, CDR2 LQKENI. There are 16 residues in the CDR3. For the CDR3, the DNA is TGTGCCAGCTCACCACTGCCTAGGGCGAACACCGGGGAGCTGTTTTTT. Translated: CASSPLPRANTGELFF.

Note on this clone: A far more abundant clone sits one base away, making this likely a read error. The chain is built from TRBV7-2 and TRBJ1-4; D possibly corresponds to TRBD1 (6 bases). The CDR3 is 15 amino acids. CDR1 and CDR2 from the germline V gene are SGHTA and FQGNSA. CDR3: CASILAGAGNEKLFF. The CDR3, as DNA: TGTGCCAGCATCTTAGCGGGGGCGGGGAACGAAAAACTGTTTTTT.

The genes are TRBV5-4 and TRBJ2-2; 9 positions agree with TRBD2. Losses at the gene ends were 0 bases for V and 6 bases for J; bases not matched to a gene: 6. The CDR3 totals 16 residues. Germline-derived CDR1 and CDR2 are SGHNT and YYREEE (reference sequence). DNA for the CDR3: TGTGCCAGCAGCTTGGTTCTAGCGGGGAGGGCCGGGGAGCTGTTTTTT. Its protein product is CASSLVLAGRAGELFF.

This clone was observed a single time. Other DNA sequences from this sample encode an identical CDR3 as well. The J gene is TRBJ2-3, the V gene TRBV18, with TRBD2 as a possible D gene (6 bases). V was shortened by 1 base and J by 0 bases, with 8 bases between the two germline ends. Germline loops: CDR1 KGHSH, CDR2 LQKENI. The CDR3 has 15 residues. The CDR3 loop is CASSPLAASTDTQYF. In DNA form, the CDR3 reads TGTGCCAGCTCACCACTAGCGGCTAGCACAGATACGCAGTATTTT.

A note on this clone: A single base is all that separates this from a far larger clone, so a read error is likely. This sequence joins TRBV28 and TRBJ2-7; D may be TRBD1 (7 bases). CDR1 is MDHEN, CDR2 SYDVKM, per germline. V lost 3 bases and J 3 bases, leaving 15 bases between the germline ends. The CDR3 runs 15 residues. As DNA, the CDR3 is TGTGCCAGCAGTTTCGGCAGGGGGGCTAACTACGAGCAGTACTTC. Protein product: CASSFGRGANYEQYF.

The chain carries TRBV7-8 and TRBJ2-1, with 10 bases lining up with TRBD2. Germline trimming cut 5 bases from V and 9 bases from J; bases unmatched to any gene: 25. CDR1 and CDR2 from the germline V gene are SGHVS and FQNEAQ. This CDR3 contains 20 residues. The CDR3 coding sequence is TGTGCCAGCAGCCATAAGTTGCCCACCGCGCTACTAGCGGGAACCGCTGAGCAGTTCTTC. It translates to CASSHKLPTALLAGTAEQFF.